This entry is about one T cell receptor beta chain. Per the original methods: Nucleated cell counts were estimated from reference gene primer amplification. The data were produced by immunoSEQ multiplex PCR, yet TCRdb's version contains in-frame clones alone and is incomplete. The V and J calls and clone size were taken over from that table, and D and trimming were inferred from the DNA. This sample yields more than 80,000 clones, of which about 85% are seen a single time; 3% to 3.5% belongs to the top ten. The germline V gene has CDR1 ENHRY and CDR2 SYGVKD. This CDR3 is 13 amino acids long. V was clipped by 7 bases and J by 3 bases, with 12 bases between them. The data originate from a study of blood T cell repertoires in COVID-19. Overall study: PBMCs, B-cell-depleted T cells, or T cells provided the cDNA or gDNA that made up the material.

This TCR derives from a woman over 75 with COVID-19, enrolled during active disease. This chain connects TRBV10-3 to TRBJ2-5, with D possibly being TRBD1 (6 bases). The sample was peripheral blood. The CDR3 region has the DNA TGTGCCATCAAGGGGACAAATGAAGAGACCCAGTACTTC. Residues: CAIKGTNEETQYF.